The clone carrying this TCR beta chain was detected ten times or more. The antigen is unknown. The data belong to a study of blood T cells in healthy people across ages. Sample-barcoded 5' priming and a J-beta primer mix drove a second PCR of about 7 to 12 cycles. The authors tagged each cDNA molecule using a template-switch adaptor with 12 random nucleotides. Via MiXCR, TCRdb re-called the 5' RACE reads, giving one row per CDR3 protein. The sample holds 1.5 million to 2 million distinct CDR3 sequences; roughly 27% are singletons and the top ten take less than 9.5%. V lost 4 bases and J lost 7, with 22 bases in between. This CDR3 has 16 amino acids. Germline V CDR1 and CDR2: SGDLS, YYNGEE. Study-wide results and limits: Among T cells, TCR beta diversity per million cells dropped roughly linearly as age rose.

Per-sample PBMC isolation yielded at least 6 million cells. The total RNA that was extracted per sample amounted to at least 5 micrograms. The clonotype originates from a woman aged 25-40 years in good health. The genes are TRBV9 and TRBJ2-3; D may be TRBD1 (6 bases). The specimen was blood. The CDR3 DNA reads TGTGCCAGCAGCACCTCCGTCGGGACATCTCAGAATACGCAGTATTTT. Encoded protein: CASSTSVGTSQNTQYF.